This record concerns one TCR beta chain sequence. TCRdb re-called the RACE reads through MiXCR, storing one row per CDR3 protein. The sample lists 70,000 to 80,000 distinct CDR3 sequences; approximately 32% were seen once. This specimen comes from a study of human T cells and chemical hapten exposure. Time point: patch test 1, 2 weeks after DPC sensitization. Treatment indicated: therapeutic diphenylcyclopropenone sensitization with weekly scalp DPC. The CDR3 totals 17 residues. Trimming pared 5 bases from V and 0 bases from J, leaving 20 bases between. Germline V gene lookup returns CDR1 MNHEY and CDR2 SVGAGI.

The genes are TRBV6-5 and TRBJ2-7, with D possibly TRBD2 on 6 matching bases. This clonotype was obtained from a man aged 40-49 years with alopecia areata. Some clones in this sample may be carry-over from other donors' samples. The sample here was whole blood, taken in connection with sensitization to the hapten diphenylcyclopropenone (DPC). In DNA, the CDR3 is TGTGCCAGCAGTGCAACCGGGCGTAGCGGAGGCTCCTACGAGCAGTACTTC. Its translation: CASSATGRSGGSYEQYF.